This is a list of T cell receptor beta chains from one sample in a study of technical replicates of blood from four donors. Libraries were prepared by immunoSEQ multiplex PCR; TCRdb keeps only in-frame clonotypes and omits some of them. Of about 83,000 clones listed, around 96% are singletons. Sequencing was done on a sample of T cells isolated from PBMCs. The receptors originated from a human donor in good health. CDR3s include the opening cysteine and the closing phenylalanine or tryptophan. A D gene is named only where the DNA matches it firmly. Size values are once, few and many counts, or a class for expanded clones, and some rows have none.

clone size	V gene	D gene	J gene	CDR3 DNA	CDR3 protein
.	TRBV5-1	.	TRBJ2-5	TGCGCCAGCAGCTTGGTCCGTATCCAAGAGACCCAGTACTTC	CASSLVRIQETQYF
.	TRBV11-2	.	TRBJ1-4	TGTGCCAGCAGCCCCTCTTACGGGGAAAAACTGTTTTTT	CASSPSYGEKLFF
.	TRBV6-5	TRBD2	TRBJ2-4	TGTGCCAGCGGGGGTCTGGGGAGGGACAAAAACATTCAGTACTTC	CASGGLGRDKNIQYF
once	TRBV5-6	TRBD2	TRBJ2-7	TGTGCCAGCAGCCCGACTAGCGGAGCCCCCTACGAGCAGTACTTC	CASSPTSGAPYEQYF
.	TRBV9	.	TRBJ2-6	TGTGCCAGCAGCGTAGGCAGGGATGCTAGCTCTGGGGCCAACGTCCTGACTTTC	CASSVGRDASSGANVLTF
.	TRBV5-4	.	TRBJ2-5	TGTGCCAGCAGCTCATACCAAGAGACCCAGTACTTC	CASSSYQETQYF
.	TRBV6-1	.	TRBJ2-1	TGTGCCAGCAGTTCCCCTAGCTACAATGAGCAGTTCTTC	CASSSPSYNEQFF
.	TRBV4-3	TRBD2	TRBJ2-7	TGCGCCAGCAGCCGGGGACTAGCGAACGAGCAGTACTTC	CASSRGLANEQYF
.	TRBV30	.	TRBJ1-1	TGTGCCTGGAGTCCGGTTTACACTGAAGCTTTCTTT	CAWSPVYTEAFF
.	TRBV6-1	TRBD2	TRBJ2-7	TGTGCCAGCAGTGAAGGGGTTGGGGGGGAGCCCTCGATAGAATTGTACTTC	CASSEGVGGEPSIELYF
.	TRBV7-9	TRBD2	TRBJ2-1	TGTGCCAGCAGCTTGCTTGGCGGGAGGGTATACAATGAGCAGTTCTTC	CASSLLGGRVYNEQFF
.	TRBV25-1	TRBD1	TRBJ1-5	TGTGCCAGCAGTGATACAGGGGCGAGTCAGCCCCAGCATTTT	CASSDTGASQPQHF
.	TRBV7-3	TRBD2	TRBJ2-2	TGTGCCAGCAGCGCCTGGACTAGCGCGGACACCGGGGAGCTGTTTTTT	CASSAWTSADTGELFF
few	TRBV7-9	.	TRBJ1-1	TGTGCCAGCAGCTTACCGGATCGCGGGAGATTTGAAGCTTTCTTT	CASSLPDRGRFEAFF
.	TRBV19	TRBD1	TRBJ2-7	TGTGCCAGTAGTATAGGCCGGGACAGGCCCTACGAGCAGTACTTC	CASSIGRDRPYEQYF
.	TRBV11-2	TRBD1	TRBJ2-1	TGTGCCAGCAGCTTAGATCCAGGGGGCTACAATGAGCAGTTCTTC	CASSLDPGGYNEQFF
once	TRBV7-2	TRBD2	TRBJ2-7	TGTGCCAGCAGCTTAGTGGCTAGCGGGAGTCCATTTCTCTACGAGCAGTACTTC	CASSLVASGSPFLYEQYF
.	TRBV7-9	.	TRBJ1-1	TGTGCCAGCAGTTTATTTGGGGGGGGATCGGACACTGAAGCTTTCTTT	CASSLFGGGSDTEAFF
once	TRBV19	.	TRBJ2-3	TGTGCCAGTAGTAGGGGCAGGGAAGGCACAGATACGCAGTATTTT	CASSRGREGTDTQYF
.	TRBV28	.	TRBJ2-2	TGTGCCAGCAGTCCGGTCCGGTTTGGCGGGGAGCTGTTTTTT	CASSPVRFGGELFF
.	TRBV11-3	.	TRBJ2-5	TGTGCCAGCAGCTTAGGGCAGGGGGAGACCCAGTACTTC	CASSLGQGETQYF
.	TRBV5-1	.	TRBJ1-1	TGCGCCAGCAGCTTAACGGACAGACTTCATGGTGAAGCTTTCTTT	CASSLTDRLHGEAFF
.	TRBV5-6	TRBD1	TRBJ1-4	TGTGCCAGCAGCACCTACAGGGGGCGGGTTGAAAAACTGTTTTTT	CASSTYRGRVEKLFF
.	TRBV5-1	TRBD1	TRBJ2-7	TGCGCCAGCAGCTTGGTGACAGGGGGTTTCCACGAGCAGTACTTC	CASSLVTGGFHEQYF
.	TRBV2	.	TRBJ1-1	TGTGCCACCACAGTGAACACTGAAGCTTTCTTT	CATTVNTEAFF
.	TRBV6-5	TRBD2	TRBJ2-7	TGTGCCAGCGGGAGGGAGGGGACCTACGAGCAGTACTTC	CASGREGTYEQYF
.	TRBV10-3	TRBD2	TRBJ2-7	TGTGCCATCAGCCTCGGACTAGCGGGATCGACCAACGAGCAGTACTTC	CAISLGLAGSTNEQYF
.	TRBV7-3	.	TRBJ2-1	TGTGCCAGCAGCCCCGGGACTTCCTTTGGAGGACAGTTCTTC	CASSPGTSFGGQFF
.	TRBV14	.	TRBJ2-3	TGTGCCAGCAGCCTGACGCTACAGGGTTTCTACACAGATACGCAGTATTTT	CASSLTLQGFYTDTQYF
.	TRBV27	TRBD1	TRBJ1-3	TGTGCCAGCAGTCCCCGGGACAGGGAGGTCAACACCATATATTTT	CASSPRDREVNTIYF
.	TRBV27	.	TRBJ1-5	TGTGCCAGCAGTGTGGCAGGGCTCAATCAGCCCCAGCATTTT	CASSVAGLNQPQHF
.	TRBV5-8	TRBD1	TRBJ2-3	TGTGCCAGCTCGGACAGGGGGTCCACAGATACGCAGTATTTT	CASSDRGSTDTQYF